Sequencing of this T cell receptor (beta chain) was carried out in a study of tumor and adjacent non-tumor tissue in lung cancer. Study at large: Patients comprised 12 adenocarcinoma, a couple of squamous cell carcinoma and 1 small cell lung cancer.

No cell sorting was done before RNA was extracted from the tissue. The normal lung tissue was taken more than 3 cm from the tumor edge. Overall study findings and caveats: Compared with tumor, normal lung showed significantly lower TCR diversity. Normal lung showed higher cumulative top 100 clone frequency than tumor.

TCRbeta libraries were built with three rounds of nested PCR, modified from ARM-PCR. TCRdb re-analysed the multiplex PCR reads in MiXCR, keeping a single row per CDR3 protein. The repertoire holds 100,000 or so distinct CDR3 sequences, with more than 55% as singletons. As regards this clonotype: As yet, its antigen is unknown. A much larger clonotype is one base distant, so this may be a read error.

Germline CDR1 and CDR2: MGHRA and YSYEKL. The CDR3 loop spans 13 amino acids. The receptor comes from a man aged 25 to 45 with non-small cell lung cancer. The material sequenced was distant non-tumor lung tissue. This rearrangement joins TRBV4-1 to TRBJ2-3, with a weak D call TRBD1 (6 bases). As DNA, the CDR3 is TGCGCCAGCAGCCACCCACGGACAGATGCGCAGTATTTT. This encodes CASSHPRTDAQYF.